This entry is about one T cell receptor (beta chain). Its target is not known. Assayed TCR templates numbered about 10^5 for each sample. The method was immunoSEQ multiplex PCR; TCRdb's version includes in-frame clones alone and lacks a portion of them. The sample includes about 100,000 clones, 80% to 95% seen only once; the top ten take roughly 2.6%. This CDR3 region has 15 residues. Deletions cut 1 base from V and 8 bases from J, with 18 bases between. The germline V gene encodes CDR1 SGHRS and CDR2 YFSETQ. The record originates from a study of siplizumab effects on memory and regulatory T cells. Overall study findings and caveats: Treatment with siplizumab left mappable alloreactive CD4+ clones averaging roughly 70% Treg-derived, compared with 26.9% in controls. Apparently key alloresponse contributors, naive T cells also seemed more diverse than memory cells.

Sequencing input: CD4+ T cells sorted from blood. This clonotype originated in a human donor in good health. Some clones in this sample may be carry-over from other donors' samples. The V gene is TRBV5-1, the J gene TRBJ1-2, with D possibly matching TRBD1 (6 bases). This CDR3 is CASSLTVTGDMGYTF. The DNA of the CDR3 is TGCGCCAGCAGCTTGACCGTGACAGGAGATATGGGCTACACCTTC.